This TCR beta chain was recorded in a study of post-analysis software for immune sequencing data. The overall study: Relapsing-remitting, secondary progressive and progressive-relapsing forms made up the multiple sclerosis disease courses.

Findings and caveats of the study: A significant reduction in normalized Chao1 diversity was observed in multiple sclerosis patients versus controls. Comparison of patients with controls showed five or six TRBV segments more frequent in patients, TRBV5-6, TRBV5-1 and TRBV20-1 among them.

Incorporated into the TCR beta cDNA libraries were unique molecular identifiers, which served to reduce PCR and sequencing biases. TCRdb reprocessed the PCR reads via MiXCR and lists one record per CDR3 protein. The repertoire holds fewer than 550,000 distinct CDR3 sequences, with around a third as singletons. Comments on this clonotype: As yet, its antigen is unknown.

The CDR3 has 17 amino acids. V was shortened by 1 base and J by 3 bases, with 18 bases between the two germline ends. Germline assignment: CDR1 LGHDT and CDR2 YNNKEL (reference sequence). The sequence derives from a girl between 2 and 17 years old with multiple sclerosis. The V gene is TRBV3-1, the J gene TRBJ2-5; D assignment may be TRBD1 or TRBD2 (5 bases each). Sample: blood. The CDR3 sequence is CASSQGGARAPEETQYF. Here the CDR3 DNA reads TGTGCCAGCAGCCAAGGAGGGGCCAGAGCGCCCGAAGAGACCCAGTACTTC.